These 26 T cell receptor beta chains originate from one sample sequenced in a study of T cell repertoires in cytomegalovirus infection (dated by TCRdb to the late 2010s). Sequencing was carried out with an Illumina HiSeq 1500. Using fastp at Q25 and MiXCR, TCRdb reprocessed the public reads and kept productive beta chains. All rows with the same CDR3 protein become a single entry with the most common DNA and genes. The sample table shows about 69,000 distinct CDR3 sequences, and about 26% are seen once. The top ten clones comprise 45% to 75% of the sample. These receptors are not linked to any known antigen. The treatment or condition label for this specimen denotes: in vitro stimulation with specific CMV peptide epitopes to enrich CMV-specific T cells. The sample consisted of CD8+ T cells from cultured PBMCs, taken from culture after CMV antigen stimulation. The receptor source for this set is a human donor in good health (CMV status not recorded). Some clones in this sample may be carry-over from other donors' samples.

This clonotype has a handful of counts. The rearrangement uses TRBV7-9 and TRBJ2-1; TRBD1 matches 10 bases. The germline V gene has CDR1 SEHNR and CDR2 FQNEAQ (reference sequence). The CDR3 loop spans 16 amino acids. After removal of 5 bases from V and 9 bases from J, the junction contained 13 bases not matched to a gene. The CDR3 is CASSPQPGQGFSEQFF. The CDR3 nucleotides are TGTGCCAGCAGCCCCCAACCGGGACAGGGGTTTAGTGAGCAGTTCTTC.

The rearrangement joins TRBV20-1 to TRBJ2-7, with D perhaps matching TRBD1 (6 bases). The CDR3 spans 13 residues. Trimming pared 4 bases from V and 1 base from J, leaving 11 bases between. Germline V gene data show CDR1 as DFQATT and CDR2 as SNEGSKA (reference sequence). CDR3 protein: CSATGEQSYEQYF. The CDR3 nucleotides are TGCAGTGCTACAGGGGAACAATCCTACGAGCAGTACTTC.

This clonotype was seen repeatedly, ten times or more. The DNA for the CDR3 is TGTGCCAGCTCCCACGGGGGCTCCCAAGAGACCCAGTACTTC. Translated, it gives CASSHGGSQETQYF. The rearrangement uses TRBV7-2 and TRBJ2-5; TRBD1 or TRBD2 may be the D gene (6 bases each). The CDR3 contains 14 residues. In germline, CDR1 is SGHTA, CDR2 FQGNSA. Deletions cut 8 bases from V and 1 base from J, with 14 bases between.

This clonotype came up a few times. This sequence joins TRBV9 and TRBJ2-1, with a tentative D call TRBD2 (6 bases). V was pared by 0 bases and J by 5 bases, with 9 bases between. The CDR3 is 14 residues long. Germline CDR1 reads SGDLS; CDR2 reads YYNGEE. The CDR3 bases are TGTGCCAGCAGCGTAGGCGGGACGGACAATGAGCAGTTCTTC. Translating it yields CASSVGGTDNEQFF. Using reference TRBV9 and TRBJ2-1 for the parts outside the CDR3, the full variable domain is DSGVTQTPKHLITATGQRVTLRCSPRSGDLSVYWYQQSLDQGLQFLIQYYNGEERAKGNILERFSAQQFPDLHSELNLSSLELGDSALYFCASSVGGTDNEQFFGPGTRLTVL.

This clonotype has more than one count but fewer than ten. The chain couples TRBV20-1 to TRBJ2-7, with D perhaps TRBD2 (6 bases). The CDR3 loop spans 14 amino acids. Germline V gene sequence: CDR1 DFQATT, CDR2 SNEGSKA (reference sequence). V shed 6 bases and J shed 2 bases, with 17 bases lying between them. DNA for the CDR3: TGCAGTGCACAGTACCGGGACTTCGCCTACGAGCAGTACTTC. Translated: CSAQYRDFAYEQYF.

This clonotype has ten or more counts. The gene calls are TRBV11-2 and TRBJ1-1, with D tentatively TRBD1 (5 bases). Germline values: CDR1 SGHAT, CDR2 FQNNGV. This CDR3 contains 16 residues. The V end was cut by 1 base, the J end by 6 bases, with 18 bases between. CDR3 bases: TGTGCCAGCAGCTTAGTGTCGGGGCGTCCCAGTTCTGAAGCTTTCTTT. Translating gives CASSLVSGRPSSEAFF.

The J gene is TRBJ1-6, the V gene TRBV3-1, with a weak D call TRBD1 (6 bases). The CDR3 consists of 15 residues. V was trimmed by 1 base and J by 6 bases, leaving 10 bases between them. Germline-derived CDR1 and CDR2 are LGHDT and YNNKEL (reference sequence). The CDR3 DNA reads as TGTGCCAGCAGCCAAGGTCAGGGGAGTAATTCACCCCTCCACTTT. It codes for CASSQGQGSNSPLHF.

V usage is TRBV7-9 and J usage is TRBJ2-6; D is possibly TRBD1 (6 bases). CDR1 SEHNR and CDR2 FQNEAQ come from the germline V gene (reference sequence). The CDR3 length is 16 residues. Trimming stripped 5 bases from V and 6 bases from J, with 17 bases between. The CDR3 spells CASSRRTGYEANVLTF. The CDR3 bases are TGTGCCAGCAGCCGACGAACAGGGTATGAGGCCAACGTCCTGACTTTC.

In this sample, this clonotype turned up many times. The chain carries TRBV7-2 and TRBJ1-3; no definite D call. Germline values: CDR1 SGHTA, CDR2 FQGNSA. Trimming took 2 bases from V and 2 from J, leaving 7 bases between them. CDR3 length: 14 amino acids. CDR3 sequence: CASSLRSTGNTIYF. The CDR3 nucleotides are TGTGCCAGCAGCTTAAGGTCGACTGGAAACACCATATATTTT.

The chain has TRBV13 and TRBJ2-1; 7 positions agree with TRBD2. Germline trimming cut 6 bases from V and 1 base from J; bases unmatched to any gene: 12. Germline V gene lookup returns CDR1 PRHDT and CDR2 FYEKMQ (reference sequence). The CDR3 sequence is 17 residues long. The CDR3 protein is CASSRSGLGPSYNEQFF. CDR3 sequence (DNA): TGTGCCAGCAGTAGGAGCGGACTAGGGCCTTCCTACAATGAGCAGTTCTTC.

The sample holds a few counts of this clonotype. Germline and junction disagree at one end, which may indicate a read error. The V call is TRBV5-3, the J call TRBJ2-1; D remains ambiguous. TRBV5-3 is identified as an open reading frame with a role that is uncertain. The CDR3 is 13 residues long. The CDR3 protein is CASSPGSSNEQFF. The CDR3 DNA is TGTGCCAGCAGCCCAGGCTCCTCCAATGAGCAGTTCTTC.

This clonotype was counted ten times or more. The gene calls are TRBV5-8 and TRBJ1-4; D may be TRBD1 (5 bases). This CDR3 is built from 15 residues. V lost 4 bases and J 0 bases, leaving 10 bases between the germline ends. From germline, CDR1 is SGHTS and CDR2 YDEGEE. CDR3 bases: TGTGCCAGCAGCCGTACGACAGCAACTAATGAAAAACTGTTTTTT. Protein product: CASSRTTATNEKLFF.

V is TRBV24-1 and J is TRBJ1-1; no clear D gene. The CDR3 contains 15 residues. V was clipped by 4 bases and J by 2 bases, with 13 bases between them. Germline-derived CDR1 and CDR2 are KGHDR and SFDVKD. The CDR3 nucleotides are TGTGCCACCAGTGACGGTGATGAAGCAAACACTGAAGCTTTCTTT. Translating gives CATSDGDEANTEAFF.

This clonotype was counted between two and nine times. The V gene is TRBV5-1, the J gene TRBJ1-5, with TRBD1 matching over 7 bases. From germline, CDR1 is SGHRS and CDR2 YFSETQ. V lost 3 bases, J lost 2 bases, and 8 bases stayed unmatched. CDR3 size: 16 residues. The CDR3 bases are TGCGCCAGCAGCTCGACAGGGCTAAACGGCAATCAGCCCCAGCATTTT. Translation: CASSSTGLNGNQPQHF.

In its sample, this clonotype was seen many times. The chain combines TRBV7-2 with TRBJ1-1; D uncertain. Germline assignment: CDR1 SGHTA and CDR2 FQGNSA. CDR3 length equals 14 residues. V lost 0 bases to trimming and J lost 3 bases, with 8 bases between them. The CDR3 loop is CASSLAHLDTEAFF. The CDR3 nucleotides read TGTGCCAGCAGCTTAGCCCACCTCGACACTGAAGCTTTCTTT.

This clonotype has ten or more counts. The chain has TRBV7-9 and TRBJ2-7, with D uncertain. V lost 8 bases, J lost 2 bases, and 7 bases lay in between. The CDR3 sequence is 11 residues long. Germline V lookup: CDR1 SEHNR, CDR2 FQNEAQ (reference sequence). This CDR3 is CASYSPYEQYF. In nucleotides, the CDR3 is TGTGCCAGCTATTCCCCCTACGAGCAGTACTTC.

The chain combines TRBV10-3 with TRBJ2-3; TRBD1 matches at 7 bases. This CDR3 spans 18 amino acids. CDR1 is ENHRY, CDR2 SYGVKD, per germline. With 0 bases clipped from V and 1 base from J, the junction kept 10 bases outside the gene matches. CDR3 residues: CAISESVNRGWGTDTQYF. Here the CDR3 DNA reads TGTGCCATCAGTGAGTCGGTTAACAGGGGATGGGGCACAGATACGCAGTATTTT.

This chain links TRBV27 with TRBJ2-1, with TRBD2 identical over 9 bases. CDR3 length equals 16 residues. Losses at the gene ends were 1 base for V and 8 bases for J; bases not matched to a gene: 9. The germline gives CDR1 MNHEY, CDR2 SMNVEV (reference sequence). CDR3 DNA sequence: TGTGCCAGCAGTTTATACCCTAGCGGGATAGGCGATGAGCAGTTCTTC. Its protein product is CASSLYPSGIGDEQFF.

This chain connects TRBV4-2 to TRBJ1-1; TRBD1 might be the D (5 bases). This CDR3 comprises 13 residues. Germline loops: CDR1 LGHNA, CDR2 YNFKEQ. Between the trimmed V and J ends, which lost 0 bases and 5 bases, there was a span of 7 bases. The CDR3 DNA reads as TGTGCCAGCAGCCAAGATCAGGGAACTGAAGCTTTCTTT. Residues: CASSQDQGTEAFF.

The gene calls are TRBV19 and TRBJ1-2; possible D gene TRBD1, 5 bases. The CDR3 loop spans 15 amino acids. Trimming removed 5 bases at V and 0 bases at J, with 13 bases between. Germline V gene lookup returns CDR1 LNHDA and CDR2 SQIVND (reference sequence). The CDR3 coding sequence is TGTGCCAGTAGTTCGACAGCGCTAGCTAACTATGGCTACACCTTC. It translates to CASSSTALANYGYTF.

The chain links TRBV6-1 to TRBJ1-2; tentative D call: TRBD1 (6 bases). CDR1 is MNHNS, CDR2 SASEGT, per germline. This CDR3 has 18 residues. V lost 2 bases, J lost 4 bases, and 23 bases lay in between. The CDR3 sequence is CASSEYPQQGLSGYGYTF. In DNA, the CDR3 is TGTGCCAGCAGTGAATATCCCCAGCAGGGGCTGAGTGGCTATGGCTACACCTTC.

The chain links TRBV14 to TRBJ1-1; TRBD1 might be the D (5 bases). The ends were cut back, 1 base at V and 11 bases at J, with 8 bases in the middle. The germline V gene has CDR1 SGHDN and CDR2 FVKESK. The CDR3 has 11 residues. The chain's CDR3 is CASSQGGDAFF. The DNA of the CDR3 is TGTGCCAGCAGCCAAGGAGGGGACGCTTTCTTT.

As regards this clonotype: The junction departs from germline at one end; a sequencing error may be responsible. The chain employs TRBV6-6 and TRBJ1-2; D remains ambiguous. The germline gives CDR1 MNHNY, CDR2 SVGAGI (reference sequence). The CDR3 is made up of 14 amino acids. The CDR3 nucleotides read TGTGCCAGCGGAATTCCGGCGAGTAACTATGGCTACACCTTT. Amino acids: CASGIPASNYGYTF.

The chain is built from TRBV12-3 or TRBV12-4 and TRBJ2-3; TRBD1 might be the D (6 bases). The CDR3 covers 15 residues. Trimming cost V 5 bases and J 0 bases, with 12 bases left between them. CDR3 in DNA: TGTGCCAGCAGTGTCGGGACATCTAGCACAGATACGCAGTATTTT. As protein: CASSVGTSSTDTQYF.

This clonotype came up many times. The V call is TRBV7-8, the J call TRBJ2-1; 7 nucleotides agree with TRBD2. This CDR3 has 17 residues. V lost 5 bases and J lost 4; bases outside the gene matches: 14. Germline V gene sequence: CDR1 SGHVS, CDR2 FQNEAQ. The chain's CDR3 is CASSPRAAGDYYNEQFF. The CDR3 coding sequence is TGTGCCAGCAGCCCTCGCGCCGCGGGGGACTATTACAATGAGCAGTTCTTC.

In its sample, this clonotype was seen a few times. This chain joins TRBV6-2 or TRBV6-3 and TRBJ2-7; TRBD1 matches 8 bases. The J segment lost 5 bases and the V segment lost 5 bases, leaving 5 bases of the junction unmatched. In germline, CDR1 is MNHEY, CDR2 SVGEGT. The CDR3 spans 13 residues. The CDR3 DNA reads TGTGCCAGCAGTCGACAGGGGAAGGACGAGCAGTACTTC. As protein: CASSRQGKDEQYF.